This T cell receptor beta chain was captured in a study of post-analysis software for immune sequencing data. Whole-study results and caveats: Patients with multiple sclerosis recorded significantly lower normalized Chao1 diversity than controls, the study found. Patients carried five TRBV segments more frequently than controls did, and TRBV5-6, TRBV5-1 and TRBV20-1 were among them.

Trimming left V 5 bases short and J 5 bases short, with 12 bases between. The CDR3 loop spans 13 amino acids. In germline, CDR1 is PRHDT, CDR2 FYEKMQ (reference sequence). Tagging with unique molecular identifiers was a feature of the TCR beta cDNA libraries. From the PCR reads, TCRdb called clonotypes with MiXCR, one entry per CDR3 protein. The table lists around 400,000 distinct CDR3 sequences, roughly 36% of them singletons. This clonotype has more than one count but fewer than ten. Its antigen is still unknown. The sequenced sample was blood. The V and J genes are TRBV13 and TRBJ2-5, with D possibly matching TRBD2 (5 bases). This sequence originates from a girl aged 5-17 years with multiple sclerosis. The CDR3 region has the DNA TGTGCCAGCAGCGCCACTAGGAGGGAGACCCAGTACTTC. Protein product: CASSATRRETQYF.